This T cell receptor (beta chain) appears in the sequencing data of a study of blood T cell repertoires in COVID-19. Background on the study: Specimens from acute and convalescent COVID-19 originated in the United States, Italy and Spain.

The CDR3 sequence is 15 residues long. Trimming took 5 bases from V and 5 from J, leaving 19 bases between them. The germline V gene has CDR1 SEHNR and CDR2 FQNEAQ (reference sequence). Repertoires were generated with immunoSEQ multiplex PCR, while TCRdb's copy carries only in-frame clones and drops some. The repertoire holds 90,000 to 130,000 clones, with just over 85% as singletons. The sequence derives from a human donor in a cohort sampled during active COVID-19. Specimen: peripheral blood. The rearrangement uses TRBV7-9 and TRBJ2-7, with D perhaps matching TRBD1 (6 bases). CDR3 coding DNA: TGTGCCAGCAGCCAGGGGCCGGATGGAGACCACGAGCAGTACTTC. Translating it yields CASSQGPDGDHEQYF.